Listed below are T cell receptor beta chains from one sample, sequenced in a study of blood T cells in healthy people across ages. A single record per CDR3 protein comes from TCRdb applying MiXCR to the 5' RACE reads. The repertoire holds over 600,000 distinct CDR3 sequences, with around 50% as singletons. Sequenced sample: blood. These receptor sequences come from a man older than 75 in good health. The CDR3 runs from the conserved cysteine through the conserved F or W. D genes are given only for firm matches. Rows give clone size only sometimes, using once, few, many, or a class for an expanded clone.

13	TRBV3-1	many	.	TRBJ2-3	CASSQGATDTQYF	TGTGCCAGCAGCCAAGGGGCCACAGATACGCAGTATTTT
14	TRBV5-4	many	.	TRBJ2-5	CASSLLSNQETQYF	TGTGCCAGCAGCTTGCTGTCTAACCAAGAGACCCAGTACTTC
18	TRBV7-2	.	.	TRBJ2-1	CASSLVGGRSGPYNEQFF	TGTGCCAGCAGCCTAGTCGGGGGAAGGAGCGGGCCCTACAATGAGCAGTTCTTC
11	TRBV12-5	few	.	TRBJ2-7	CASGPSGEQYF	TGTGCTAGTGGTCCCTCGGGCGAGCAGTACTTC
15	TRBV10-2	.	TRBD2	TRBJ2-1	CASGGLAPNNNEQFF	TGCGCCAGCGGGGGACTAGCGCCAAATAACAATGAGCAGTTCTTC
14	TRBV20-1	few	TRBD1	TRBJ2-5	CSARSDRDGETQYF	TGCAGTGCTAGAAGCGACAGGGATGGAGAGACCCAGTACTTC
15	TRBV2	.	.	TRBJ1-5	CASTTTTNSNQPQHF	TGTGCCAGCACCACTACGACAAATAGCAATCAGCCCCAGCATTTT
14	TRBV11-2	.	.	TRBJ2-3	CANSLGPGADTQYF	TGTGCCAACAGCTTAGGACCAGGGGCAGATACGCAGTATTTT
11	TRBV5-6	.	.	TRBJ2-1	CASSLDHEQFF	TGTGCCAGCAGCTTAGACCATGAGCAGTTCTTC
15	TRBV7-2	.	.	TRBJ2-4	CASSPRRVGGSIQYF	TGTGCCAGCAGCCCCCGACGGGTGGGTGGCAGCATTCAGTACTTC